This T cell receptor (beta chain) was captured in a study of T cells after yellow fever vaccination. Looking at the study overall: The fractions with low cell numbers were processed using SMART-Seq v4 Ultra Low Input.

TCRdb itself ran the 5' RACE reads through MiXCR, one entry per CDR3 protein. The sample holds some 560,000 distinct CDR3 sequences, roughly a sixth seen once. Germline-derived CDR1 and CDR2 are SGHDN and FVKESK. With 1 base removed from V and 0 bases from J, the gap between germline ends came to 11 bases. CDR3 length equals 16 residues. Study results and caveats: Post-booster repertoires contained most primary-vaccination clones again (roughly 97% CD4, around 88% CD8). Compared with primary, the secondary response was weaker and peaked at day 5, not 15.

This clonotype was observed a few times. Antigen: not known. This clonotype was sampled from a young man who received the YFV17D yellow fever vaccine. The chain carries TRBV14 and TRBJ2-3, with unresolved D. The sequencing used PBMCs, collected 5 to 6 days after the first yellow fever vaccination. The CDR3 protein is CASSQVTGRSTDTQYF. The CDR3 DNA follows: TGTGCCAGCAGCCAAGTAACCGGTAGAAGCACAGATACGCAGTATTTT. The whole variable domain, filled in from reference TRBV14 and TRBJ2-3, reads EAGVTQFPSHSVIEKGQTVTLRCDPISGHDNLYWYRRVMGKEIKFLLHFVKESKQDESGMPNNRFLAERTGGTYSTLKVQPAELEDSGVYFCASSQVTGRSTDTQYFGPGTRLTVL.